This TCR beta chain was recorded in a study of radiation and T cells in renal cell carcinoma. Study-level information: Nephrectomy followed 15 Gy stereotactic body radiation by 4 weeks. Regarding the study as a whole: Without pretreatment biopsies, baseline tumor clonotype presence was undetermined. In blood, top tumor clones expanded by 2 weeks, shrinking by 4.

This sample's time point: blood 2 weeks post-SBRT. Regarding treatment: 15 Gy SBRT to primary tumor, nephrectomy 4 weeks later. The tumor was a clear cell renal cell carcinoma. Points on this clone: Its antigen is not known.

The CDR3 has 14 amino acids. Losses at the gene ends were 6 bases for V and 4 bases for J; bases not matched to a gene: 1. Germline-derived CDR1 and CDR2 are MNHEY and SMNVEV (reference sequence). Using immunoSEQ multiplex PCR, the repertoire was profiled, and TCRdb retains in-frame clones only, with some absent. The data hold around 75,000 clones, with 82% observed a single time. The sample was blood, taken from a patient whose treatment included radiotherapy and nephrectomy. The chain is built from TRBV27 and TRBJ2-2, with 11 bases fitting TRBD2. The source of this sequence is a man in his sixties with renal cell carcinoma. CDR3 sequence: CASRTSGVTGELFF. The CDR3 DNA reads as TGTGCCAGCAGGACTAGCGGGGTCACCGGGGAGCTGTTTTTT.